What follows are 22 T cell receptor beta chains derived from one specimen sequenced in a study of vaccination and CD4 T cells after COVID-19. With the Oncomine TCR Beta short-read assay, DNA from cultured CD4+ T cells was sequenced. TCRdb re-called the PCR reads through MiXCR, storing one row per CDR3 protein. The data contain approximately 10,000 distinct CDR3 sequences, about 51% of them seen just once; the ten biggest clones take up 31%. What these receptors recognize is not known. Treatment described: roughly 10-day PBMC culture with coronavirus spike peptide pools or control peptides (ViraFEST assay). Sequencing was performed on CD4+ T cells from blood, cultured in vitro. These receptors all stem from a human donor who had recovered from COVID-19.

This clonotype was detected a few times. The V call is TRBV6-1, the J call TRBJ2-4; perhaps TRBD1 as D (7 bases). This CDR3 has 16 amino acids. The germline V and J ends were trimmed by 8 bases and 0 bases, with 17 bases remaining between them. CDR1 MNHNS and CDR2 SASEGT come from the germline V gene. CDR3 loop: CASLQGGNLAKNIQYF. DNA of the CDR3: TGTGCCAGCCTGCAGGGGGGTAATTTAGCCAAAAACATTCAGTACTTC.

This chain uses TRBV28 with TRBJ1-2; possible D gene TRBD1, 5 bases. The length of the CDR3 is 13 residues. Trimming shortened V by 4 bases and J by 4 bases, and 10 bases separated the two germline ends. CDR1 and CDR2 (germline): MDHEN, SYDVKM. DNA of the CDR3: TGTGCCAGCAGTTCGGCAGGGTCCTATGGCTACACCTTC. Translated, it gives CASSSAGSYGYTF.

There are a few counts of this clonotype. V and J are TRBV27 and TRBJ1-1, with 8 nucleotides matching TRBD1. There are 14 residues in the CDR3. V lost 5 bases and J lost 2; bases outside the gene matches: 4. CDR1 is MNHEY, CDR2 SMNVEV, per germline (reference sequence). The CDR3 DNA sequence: TGTGCCAGCAGTAGACAGGGGACTAACACTGAAGCTTTCTTT. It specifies CASSRQGTNTEAFF.

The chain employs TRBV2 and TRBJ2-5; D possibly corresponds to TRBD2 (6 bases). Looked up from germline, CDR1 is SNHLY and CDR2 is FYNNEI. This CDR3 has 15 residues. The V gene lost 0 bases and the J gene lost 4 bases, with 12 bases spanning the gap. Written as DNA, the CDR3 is TGTGCCAGCAGTGAAGCGCTTCAGGGAGGAGAGACCCAGTACTTC. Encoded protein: CASSEALQGGETQYF.

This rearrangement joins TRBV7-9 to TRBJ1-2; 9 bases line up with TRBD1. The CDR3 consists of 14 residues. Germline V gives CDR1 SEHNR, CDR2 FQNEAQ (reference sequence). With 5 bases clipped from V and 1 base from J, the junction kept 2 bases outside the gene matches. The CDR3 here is CASSRGQGNYGYTF. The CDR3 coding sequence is TGTGCCAGCAGCCGGGGACAGGGTAACTATGGCTACACCTTC.

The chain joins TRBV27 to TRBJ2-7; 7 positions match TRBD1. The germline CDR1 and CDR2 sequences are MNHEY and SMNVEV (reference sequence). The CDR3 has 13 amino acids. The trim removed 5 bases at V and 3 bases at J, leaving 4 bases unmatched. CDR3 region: CASSLRDSYEQYF. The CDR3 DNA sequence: TGTGCCAGCAGTCTCAGGGACAGCTACGAGCAGTACTTC.

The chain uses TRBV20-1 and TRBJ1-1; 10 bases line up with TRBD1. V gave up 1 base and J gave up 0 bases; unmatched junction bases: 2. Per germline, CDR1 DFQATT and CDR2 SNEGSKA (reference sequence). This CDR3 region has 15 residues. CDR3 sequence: CSARGTGGLNTEAFF. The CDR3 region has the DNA TGCAGTGCTAGAGGGACAGGGGGTTTGAACACTGAAGCTTTCTTT.

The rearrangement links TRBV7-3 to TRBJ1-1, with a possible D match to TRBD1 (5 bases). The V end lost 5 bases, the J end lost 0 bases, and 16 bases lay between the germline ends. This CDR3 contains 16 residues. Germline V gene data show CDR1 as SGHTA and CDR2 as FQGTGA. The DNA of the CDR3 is TGTGCCAGCAGCCCCAGCACGGGACGGATGAACACTGAAGCTTTCTTT. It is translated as CASSPSTGRMNTEAFF.

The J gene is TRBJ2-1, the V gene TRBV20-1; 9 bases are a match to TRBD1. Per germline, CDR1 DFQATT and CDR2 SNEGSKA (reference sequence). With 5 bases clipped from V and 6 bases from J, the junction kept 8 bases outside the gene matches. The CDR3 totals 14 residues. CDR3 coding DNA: TGCAGTGCTCAACAGGGGGCCCCCCCCAATGAGCAGTTCTTC. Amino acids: CSAQQGAPPNEQFF.

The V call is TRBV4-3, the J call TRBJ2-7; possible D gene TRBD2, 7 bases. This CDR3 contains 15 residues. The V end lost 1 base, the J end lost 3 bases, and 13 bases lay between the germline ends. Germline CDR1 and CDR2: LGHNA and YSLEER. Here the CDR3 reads CASSQGEGGGYEQYF. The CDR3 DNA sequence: TGCGCCAGCAGCCAAGGGGAGGGGGGGGGCTACGAGCAGTACTTC.

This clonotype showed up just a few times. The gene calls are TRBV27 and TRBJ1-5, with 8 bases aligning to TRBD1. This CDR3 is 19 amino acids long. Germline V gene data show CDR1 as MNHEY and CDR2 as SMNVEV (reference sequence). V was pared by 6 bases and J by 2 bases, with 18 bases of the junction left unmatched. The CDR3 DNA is TGTGCCAGCAGCCCTCGACAGGGGTCACCCCTCTCTCGCAATCAGCCCCAGCATTTT. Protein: CASSPRQGSPLSRNQPQHF.

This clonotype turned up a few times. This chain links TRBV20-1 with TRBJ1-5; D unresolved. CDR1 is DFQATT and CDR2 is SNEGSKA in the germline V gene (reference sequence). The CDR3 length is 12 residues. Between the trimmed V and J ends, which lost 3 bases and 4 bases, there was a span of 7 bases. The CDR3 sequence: CSARPGNQPQHF. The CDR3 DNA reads TGCAGTGCTAGGCCGGGAAATCAGCCCCAGCATTTT.

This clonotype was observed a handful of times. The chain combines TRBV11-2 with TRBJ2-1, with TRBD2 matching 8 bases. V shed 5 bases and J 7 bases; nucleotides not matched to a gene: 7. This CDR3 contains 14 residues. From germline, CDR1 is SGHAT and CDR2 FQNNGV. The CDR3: CASSEQRESNEQFF. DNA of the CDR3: TGTGCCAGCAGCGAGCAGCGGGAGAGTAATGAGCAGTTCTTC.

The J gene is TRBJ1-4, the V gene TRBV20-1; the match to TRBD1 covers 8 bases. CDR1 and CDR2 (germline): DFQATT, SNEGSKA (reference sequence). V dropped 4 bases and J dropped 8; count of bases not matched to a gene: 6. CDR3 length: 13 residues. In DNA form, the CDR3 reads TGCAGTGCTACGGACAGGGCGAAGGAAAAACTGTTTTTT. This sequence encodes CSATDRAKEKLFF.

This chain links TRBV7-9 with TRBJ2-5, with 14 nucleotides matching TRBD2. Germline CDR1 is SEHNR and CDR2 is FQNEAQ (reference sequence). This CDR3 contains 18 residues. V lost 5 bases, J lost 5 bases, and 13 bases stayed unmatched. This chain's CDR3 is CASSPFQTSGRAGETQYF. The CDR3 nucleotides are TGTGCCAGCAGCCCTTTCCAGACTAGCGGGAGGGCCGGGGAGACCCAGTACTTC.

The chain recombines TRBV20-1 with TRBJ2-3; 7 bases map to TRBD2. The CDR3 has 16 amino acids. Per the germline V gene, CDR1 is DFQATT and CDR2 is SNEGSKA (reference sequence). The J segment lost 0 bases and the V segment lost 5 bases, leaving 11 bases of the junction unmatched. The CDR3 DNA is TGCAGTGCTCCGGGACTACTCCTTTCTAGCACAGATACGCAGTATTTT. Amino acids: CSAPGLLLSSTDTQYF.

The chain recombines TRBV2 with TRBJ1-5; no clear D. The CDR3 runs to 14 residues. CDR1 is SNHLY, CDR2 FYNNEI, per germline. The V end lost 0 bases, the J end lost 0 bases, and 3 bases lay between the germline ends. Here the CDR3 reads CASSEAHSNQPQHF. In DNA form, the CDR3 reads TGTGCCAGCAGTGAAGCGCATAGCAATCAGCCCCAGCATTTT.

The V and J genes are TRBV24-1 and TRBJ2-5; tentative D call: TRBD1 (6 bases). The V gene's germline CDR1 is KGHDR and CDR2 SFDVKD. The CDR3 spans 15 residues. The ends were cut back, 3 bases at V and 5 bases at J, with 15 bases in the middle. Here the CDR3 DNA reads TGTGCCACCAGTGATCCACGACAGGACTCGGAGACCCAGTACTTC. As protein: CATSDPRQDSETQYF.

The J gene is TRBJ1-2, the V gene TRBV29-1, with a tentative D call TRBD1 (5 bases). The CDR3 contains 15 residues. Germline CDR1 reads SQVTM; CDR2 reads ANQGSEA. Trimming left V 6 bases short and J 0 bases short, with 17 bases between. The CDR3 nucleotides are TGCAGCGTCCAGATCGGGACCGCAACTAACTATGGCTACACCTTC. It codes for CSVQIGTATNYGYTF. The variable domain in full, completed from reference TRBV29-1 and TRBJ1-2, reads SAVISQKPSRDICQRGTSLTIQCQVDSQVTMMFWYRQQPGQSLTLIATANQGSEATYESGFVIDKFPISRPNLTFSTLTVSNMSPEDSSIYLCSVQIGTATNYGYTFGSGTRLTVV.

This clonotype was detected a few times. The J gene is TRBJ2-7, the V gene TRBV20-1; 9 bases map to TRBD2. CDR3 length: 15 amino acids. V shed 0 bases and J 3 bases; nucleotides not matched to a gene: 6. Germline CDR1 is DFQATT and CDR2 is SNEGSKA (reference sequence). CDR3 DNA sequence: TGCAGTGCTAGAGATCCGAAGACTAGCGGCTACGAGCAGTACTTC. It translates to CSARDPKTSGYEQYF.

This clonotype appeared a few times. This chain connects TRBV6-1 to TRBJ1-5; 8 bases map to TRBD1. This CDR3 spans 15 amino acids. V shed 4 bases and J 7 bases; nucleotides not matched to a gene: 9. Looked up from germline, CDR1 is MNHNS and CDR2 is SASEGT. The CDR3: CASSGRGRGVQPQHF. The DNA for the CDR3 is TGTGCCAGCAGTGGCAGGGGGCGCGGAGTACAGCCCCAGCATTTT.

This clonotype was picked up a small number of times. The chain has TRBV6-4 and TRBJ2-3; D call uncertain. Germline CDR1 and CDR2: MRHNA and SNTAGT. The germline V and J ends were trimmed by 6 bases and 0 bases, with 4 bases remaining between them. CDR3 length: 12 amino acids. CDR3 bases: TGTGCCAGCAGGAGTAGCACAGATACGCAGTATTTT. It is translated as CASRSSTDTQYF.